One sample yielded the 25 T cell receptor beta chains listed below, sequenced in a study of identical twins. From the 5' RACE reads, TCRdb called clonotypes with MiXCR, one entry per CDR3 protein. Of approximately 630,000 distinct CDR3 sequences in the sample, roughly 7.1% were seen once. This sample also appeared in a second study, on yellow fever vaccine responses in identical twins.

The sample was PBMCs. Receptors originate from a woman aged 18-29 years in good health.

The chain couples TRBV3-1 to TRBJ2-1, with TRBD2 matching over 10 bases. The CDR3 has 15 residues. Germline CDR1 reads LGHDT; CDR2 reads YNNKEL (reference sequence). The J segment lost 4 bases and the V segment lost 4 bases, leaving 4 bases of the junction unmatched. The CDR3 spells CASSLLSGRYNEQFF. The CDR3 DNA reads TGTGCCAGCAGCCTCCTTAGCGGGAGGTACAATGAGCAGTTCTTC.

This sequence joins TRBV4-2 and TRBJ2-1; D is unresolved. This CDR3 region has 13 residues. CDR1 is LGHNA, CDR2 YNFKEQ, per germline. The ends were cut back, 0 bases at V and 10 bases at J, with 10 bases in the middle. The CDR3 DNA sequence: TGTGCCAGCAGCCAAGATAGGAGTGGGGAGCAGTTCTTC. It codes for CASSQDRSGEQFF.

This clonotype was counted a few times. The chain has TRBV15 and TRBJ2-1, with D perhaps TRBD2 (7 bases). The CDR3 is made up of 14 amino acids. CDR1 is LNHNV, CDR2 YYDKDF, per germline (reference sequence). The ends were cut back, 2 bases at V and 12 bases at J, with 17 bases in the middle. The CDR3 sequence: CATSRFIEGGGQFF. The DNA for the CDR3 is TGTGCCACCAGCAGATTCATCGAAGGGGGGGGGCAGTTCTTC.

This clonotype was counted ten times or more. V and J are TRBV12-3 or TRBV12-4 and TRBJ1-5; D uncertain. The CDR3 consists of 13 residues. Trimming shortened V by 4 bases and J by 3 bases, and 7 bases separated the two germline ends. The chain's CDR3 is CASSSGINQPQHF. CDR3 nucleotide sequence: TGTGCCAGCAGTTCGGGGATCAATCAGCCCCAGCATTTT.

This clonotype was picked up a small number of times. The chain joins TRBV5-5 to TRBJ2-5; 14 bases are a match to TRBD2. CDR3 length: 15 residues. Germline V gene lookup returns CDR1 SGHKS and CDR2 YYEKEE (reference sequence). V lost 2 bases and J lost 5; bases outside the gene matches: 2. This chain's CDR3 is CASSFWTSGRETQYF. Here the CDR3 DNA reads TGTGCCAGCAGCTTCTGGACTAGCGGGAGGGAGACCCAGTACTTC.

This chain connects TRBV5-1 to TRBJ2-5; TRBD1 agrees at 7 bases. V lost 5 bases and J lost 2; bases outside the gene matches: 6. This CDR3 contains 14 residues. Germline V gene lookup returns CDR1 SGHRS and CDR2 YFSETQ. The CDR3, as DNA: TGCGCCAGCAGACGGACGGACAGGCAAGAGACCCAGTACTTC. Translation gives CASRRTDRQETQYF.

The table lists this clonotype with many counts. This chain uses TRBV7-6 with TRBJ1-5; D unclear. The CDR3 runs to 16 residues. V was cut by 5 bases and J by 1 base, with 15 bases left in between. Germline CDR1 reads SGHVS; CDR2 reads FNYEAQ. The CDR3 DNA follows: TGTGCCAGCAGCCCTGACGTGGTCGAAAGCAATCAGCCCCAGCATTTT. Protein product: CASSPDVVESNQPQHF.

The chain couples TRBV7-9 to TRBJ1-3; D possibly corresponds to TRBD1 (5 bases). The germline V gene encodes CDR1 SEHNR and CDR2 FQNEAQ (reference sequence). CDR3 length: 13 amino acids. The V end lost 2 bases, the J end lost 8 bases, and 10 bases lay between the germline ends. CDR3 sequence reads: CASSLQGSHTIYF. The CDR3 region has the DNA TGTGCCAGCAGCTTACAGGGTTCACACACCATATATTTT.

This clonotype was seen more than once but under ten times. This chain joins TRBV19 and TRBJ2-6, with no clear D. The CDR3 totals 11 residues. Germline loops: CDR1 LNHDA, CDR2 SQIVND (reference sequence). Trimming took off 8 bases at V and 6 bases at J, with 5 bases between the two ends. Written as DNA, the CDR3 is TGTGCCAGTGAGGAGGCCAACGTCCTGACTTTC. Protein sequence: CASEEANVLTF.

The chain employs TRBV7-9 and TRBJ2-7; maybe TRBD2 (6 bases). Germline V gene sequence: CDR1 SEHNR, CDR2 FQNEAQ (reference sequence). CDR3 length: 15 residues. V lost 5 bases and J lost 2, with 16 bases in between. The CDR3 region has the DNA TGTGCCAGCAGCCCGTCGGAGGGACCTACCTACGAGCAGTACGTC. The encoded protein is CASSPSEGPTYEQYV.

This chain connects TRBV24-1 to TRBJ2-1; 7 bases agree with TRBD2. The V gene end was trimmed by 4 bases and the J gene end by 4 bases; junction bases not matched to a gene: 15. The CDR3 runs 18 residues. Germline V gives CDR1 KGHDR, CDR2 SFDVKD. The CDR3 sequence is CATSESSGSGGTYNEQFF. The CDR3 DNA reads as TGTGCCACCAGTGAAAGTAGCGGTTCGGGAGGTACTTACAATGAGCAGTTCTTC.

This clonotype was observed at least ten times. The V and J genes are TRBV9 and TRBJ1-1, with 7 bases aligning to TRBD1. The CDR3 is made up of 19 amino acids. Germline trimming cut 5 bases from V and 1 base from J; bases unmatched to any gene: 20. CDR1 is SGDLS and CDR2 is YYNGEE in the germline V gene. In DNA form, the CDR3 reads TGTGCCAGCAGTTCCGGACAGGCCCACAGCGACCGGGCGAACACTGAAGCTTTCTTT. Translated: CASSSGQAHSDRANTEAFF.

This clonotype was picked up a small number of times. The chain employs TRBV12-3 or TRBV12-4 and TRBJ2-2; D is unclear. The V end lost 4 bases, the J end lost 1 base, and 16 bases lay between the germline ends. There are 17 residues in the CDR3. The CDR3 protein is CASSSFPRWGNTGELFF. The CDR3 bases are TGTGCCAGCAGTTCTTTCCCCCGATGGGGGAACACCGGGGAGCTGTTTTTT.

This clonotype was counted between two and nine times. The V and J genes are TRBV5-1 and TRBJ1-1, with D possibly matching TRBD1 (5 bases). Per the germline V gene, CDR1 is SGHRS and CDR2 is YFSETQ. The CDR3 covers 15 residues. V was cut by 1 base and J by 12 bases, with 22 bases left in between. For the CDR3, the DNA is TGCGCCAGCAGCTTGACCTCCGGGACGGCACTCGTGCCTTTCTTT. This codes for CASSLTSGTALVPFF. The full variable domain, rest sourced from reference TRBV5-1 and TRBJ1-1, is KAGVTQTPRYLIKTRGQQVTLSCSPISGHRSVSWYQQTPGQGLQFLFEYFSETQRNKGNFPGRFSGRQFSNSRSEMNVSTLELGDSALYLCASSLTSGTALVPFFGQGTRLTVV.

This clonotype was recorded many times. The genes are TRBV7-8 and TRBJ2-7, with no clear D. Germline values: CDR1 SGHVS, CDR2 FQNEAQ. The CDR3 contains 12 residues. Trimming took 2 bases from V and 0 from J, leaving 2 bases between them. CDR3 in amino acids: CASSLFSYEQYF. The CDR3 nucleotides are TGTGCCAGCAGCTTATTCTCCTACGAGCAGTACTTC.

This clonotype was seen a few times. The chain uses TRBV2 and TRBJ2-1, with TRBD2 identical over 8 bases. The CDR3 covers 17 residues. The V and J ends lost 0 bases and 4 bases, in that order; junction bases with no gene match: 8. The germline V gene encodes CDR1 SNHLY and CDR2 FYNNEI. CDR3 nucleotides: TGTGCCAGCAGTGAAGCGTTCCCGCTAGCGGGTTACAATGAGCAGTTCTTC. Amino acids: CASSEAFPLAGYNEQFF.

This sequence joins TRBV12-3 or TRBV12-4 and TRBJ2-3, with TRBD2 identical over 8 bases. J gave up 9 bases and V 5 bases, and 19 bases lay outside the gene matches. The CDR3 consists of 17 residues. The CDR3 DNA sequence: TGTGCCAGCAGTCTGGGGACCTCCGATGGACTAGCAAGGACGCAGTATTTT. Translating it yields CASSLGTSDGLARTQYF.

The chain links TRBV4-1 to TRBJ2-7; tentatively, D is TRBD1 (6 bases). The V gene lost 0 bases and the J gene lost 2 bases, with 11 bases spanning the gap. The CDR3 spans 15 residues. CDR1 is MGHRA and CDR2 is YSYEKL in the germline V gene. CDR3 region: CASSQDRGQTYEQYF. CDR3 nucleotide sequence: TGCGCCAGCAGCCAAGATAGGGGACAAACCTACGAGCAGTACTTC.

There are a few counts of this clonotype. The chain employs TRBV24-1 and TRBJ2-1, with D maybe TRBD1 (6 bases). The CDR3 consists of 17 residues. Trimming shortened V by 4 bases and J by 1 base, and 16 bases separated the two germline ends. Germline assignment: CDR1 KGHDR and CDR2 SFDVKD. DNA of the CDR3: TGTGCCACCAGTGACCCCCCCGGCAGGGGTTCCTACAATGAGCAGTTCTTC. It codes for CATSDPPGRGSYNEQFF.

The rearrangement links TRBV3-1 to TRBJ1-1; D unresolved. Trimming took 0 bases from V and 1 from J, leaving 6 bases between them. Looked up from germline, CDR1 is LGHDT and CDR2 is YNNKEL (reference sequence). The CDR3 is 14 residues long. CDR3 nucleotides: TGTGCCAGCAGCCAAGATCGACGGAACACTGAAGCTTTCTTT. Encoded protein: CASSQDRRNTEAFF.

The gene calls are TRBV20-1 and TRBJ1-5; D remains ambiguous. CDR3 length equals 15 residues. Germline CDR1 reads DFQATT; CDR2 reads SNEGSKA (reference sequence). V shed 0 bases and J shed 0 bases, with 9 bases lying between them. CDR3 bases: TGCAGTGCTAGAGAGAATGGATATAGCAATCAGCCCCAGCATTTT. Its translation: CSARENGYSNQPQHF.

The sample holds many counts of this clonotype. This rearrangement joins TRBV7-2 to TRBJ2-3, with D unresolved. CDR3 length: 15 amino acids. The V gene's germline CDR1 is SGHTA and CDR2 FQGNSA. The germline V and J ends were trimmed by 3 bases and 7 bases, with 17 bases remaining between them. As DNA, the CDR3 is TGTGCCAGCAGCTTTTCAGGCTCGGGTGGAAATACGCAGTATTTT. Translating gives CASSFSGSGGNTQYF.

The J gene is TRBJ1-5, the V gene TRBV6-5; 9 bases are a match to TRBD1. CDR3 size: 16 residues. The J segment lost 2 bases and the V segment lost 2 bases, leaving 4 bases of the junction unmatched. Germline V lookup: CDR1 MNHEY, CDR2 SVGAGI. CDR3 sequence: CASSYTRQGGNQPQHF. CDR3 DNA: TGTGCCAGCAGTTACACGCGACAGGGGGGCAATCAGCCCCAGCATTTT.

The J gene is TRBJ2-1, the V gene TRBV9; 8 bases agree with TRBD1. Looked up from germline, CDR1 is SGDLS and CDR2 is YYNGEE. This CDR3 contains 15 residues. The trim removed 2 bases at V and 5 bases at J, leaving 6 bases unmatched. In nucleotides, the CDR3 is TGTGCCAGCAGCGTTCAGGGGGCTATTAACAATGAGCAGTTCTTC. Protein sequence: CASSVQGAINNEQFF.

This chain connects TRBV5-1 to TRBJ2-5, with D tentatively TRBD2 (5 bases). The CDR3 has 16 residues. The V gene lost 0 bases and the J gene lost 5 bases, with 17 bases spanning the gap. Per the germline V gene, CDR1 is SGHRS and CDR2 is YFSETQ. The CDR3 sequence: CASSLEGLAPRETQYF. The CDR3 region has the DNA TGCGCCAGCAGCTTGGAGGGTCTAGCACCCAGGGAGACCCAGTACTTC.